The TCR beta chain under discussion was sequenced for a study of T cell responses to AZD1222 COVID-19 vaccine. J gave up 3 bases and V 5 bases, and 6 bases lay outside the gene matches. The CDR3 spans 15 residues. Germline V gene data show CDR1 as SGHVS and CDR2 as FNYEAQ. Study-level findings and limits: Donors were chiefly white British, with a greater number of females, and clonal diversity was perhaps underestimated. Repertoires were obtained solely post-peak T cell response. Of spike-specific TCRs, nearly half reportedly target regions left unmutated in variants.

With regard to this clone: The antigen remains unidentified.

The data were produced by immunoSEQ multiplex PCR, yet TCRdb's version contains in-frame clones alone and is incomplete. The sample yields 90,000 to 120,000 clones, around 92% seen once. Whether given at about 4 or about 12 weeks, second doses were pooled. This chain uses TRBV7-6 with TRBJ2-1; TRBD2 matches at 8 bases. The material sequenced was peripheral blood, taken 28 days after the second AZD1222 dose. The receptor was isolated from an adult who received the AZD1222 COVID-19 vaccine. The CDR3 nucleotides read TGTGCCAGCAGCGGAACTAGCGGAGTCTACAATGAGCAGTTCTTC. Residues: CASSGTSGVYNEQFF.